This TCR beta chain stems from a study of OX40 agonist ivuxolimab in advanced cancers. In the study overall: Every 2 weeks, patients received ivuxolimab intravenously, dosed at 0.01 to 10 mg/kg. Hepatocellular carcinoma, melanoma, renal cell or head and neck cancer affected the dose-escalation patients. Having had anti-PD-1, anti-PD-L1 or anti-CTLA-4 therapy before was allowed, and roughly 39% had some.

The method was immunoSEQ multiplex PCR; TCRdb's version includes in-frame clones alone and lacks a portion of them. The sample records roughly 70,000 clones, roughly nine tenths being singletons. Germline V gene sequence: CDR1 SNHLY, CDR2 FYNNEI. The CDR3 sequence is 13 residues long. V was cut by 3 bases and J by 5 bases, with 10 bases left in between. The clonotype was recovered from an adult with an advanced solid tumor such as melanoma, head and neck, liver or kidney cancer. This sample comprised CD4+ or CD8+ T cells sorted from blood, obtained in a trial of the OX40 agonist ivuxolimab. The V call is TRBV2, the J call TRBJ2-5; D remains unclear. CDR3 DNA: TGTGCCAGCAGTGAGGTTACGCAGGAGACCCAGTACTTC. Translation gives CASSEVTQETQYF.